The TCR beta chain described here comes from a study of blood T cell repertoires in COVID-19. Using immunoSEQ multiplex PCR, the repertoire was profiled, and TCRdb retains in-frame clones only, with some absent. The sample lists roughly 300,000 clones; approximately 84% were seen once. The CDR3 runs 16 residues. The trim removed 3 bases at V and 5 bases at J, leaving 5 bases unmatched. Germline V gene lookup returns CDR1 SGHDT and CDR2 YYEEEE. Sample: PBMCs or T cells enriched from blood (not recorded which). The chain has TRBV5-6 and TRBJ2-2; 12 positions match TRBD2. The source of this sequence is a woman aged 18-29 years who had recovered from COVID-19. The CDR3 spells CASSSLAGGWTGELFF. Written as DNA, the CDR3 is TGTGCCAGCAGCTCCCTAGCGGGAGGGTGGACCGGGGAGCTGTTTTTT. Complete variable domain (other parts from reference TRBV5-6 and TRBJ2-2): DAGVTQSPTHLIKTRGQQVTLRCSPKSGHDTVSWYQQALGQGPQFIFQYYEEEERQRGNFPDRFSGHQFPNYSSELNVNALLLGDSALYLCASSSLAGGWTGELFFGEGSRLTVL.